What follows are 12 T cell receptor beta chains derived from one specimen sequenced in a study of shared clonotypes between healthy human individuals. The table came from immunoSEQ multiplex PCR; TCRdb's copy has only in-frame clones and leaves some out. In the table there are over a million clones, 75% to 80% of which are singletons. Sequenced: memory CD4+ T cells from PBMCs. Specified subset: CD45RA-negative fraction. Receptors originate from a man aged 18-30 years in good health. Some clones in this sample may be carry-over from other donors' samples.

The V and J genes are TRBV28 and TRBJ2-5; maybe TRBD1 (6 bases). Germline CDR1 and CDR2: MDHEN and SYDVKM. The CDR3 loop spans 12 amino acids. The ends were cut back, 10 bases at V and 3 bases at J, with 12 bases in the middle. The CDR3 nucleotides are TGTGCCACCACGAGGGGGAAAGAGACCCAGTACTTC. This codes for CATTRGKETQYF.

The chain joins TRBV18 to TRBJ2-7; 7 bases map to TRBD2. Per the germline V gene, CDR1 is KGHSH and CDR2 is LQKENI. This CDR3 is built from 14 residues. Trimming cost V 3 bases and J 2 bases; bases outside gene matches: 4. The CDR3 reads CASSPGGSPYEQYF. DNA of the CDR3: TGTGCCAGCTCACCGGGGGGGAGTCCCTACGAGCAGTACTTC.

This chain uses TRBV5-1 with TRBJ2-7; D not certain. The V and J ends lost 4 bases and 4 bases respectively, with 6 bases between them. Per germline, CDR1 SGHRS and CDR2 YFSETQ. CDR3 length: 11 residues. CDR3 protein: CASSIHYEQYF. The CDR3 nucleotides read TGCGCCAGCAGCATACATTACGAGCAGTACTTC.

The chain recombines TRBV7-7 with TRBJ2-5; the match to TRBD2 covers 15 bases. Germline V gene data show CDR1 as SSHAT and CDR2 as FNYEAQ (reference sequence). The CDR3 consists of 20 residues. Trimming took 0 bases from V and 4 from J; bases not matched to a gene: 12. Here the CDR3 reads CASSLAPWTSGRGGSETQYF. The CDR3, as DNA: TGTGCCAGCAGCTTAGCGCCTTGGACTAGCGGGAGGGGGGGCTCAGAGACCCAGTACTTC.

J is TRBJ2-7 and V is TRBV19; TRBD2 matches at 16 bases. V shed 3 bases and J 7 bases; nucleotides not matched to a gene: 6. The germline V gene has CDR1 LNHDA and CDR2 SQIVND (reference sequence). The CDR3 has 16 residues. CDR3 sequence reads: CASSMLPGLAGGEQYF. The CDR3 bases are TGTGCCAGTAGTATGCTCCCGGGACTAGCGGGAGGGGAGCAGTACTTC.

The chain uses TRBV7-3 and TRBJ2-1, with 7 nucleotides matching TRBD2. Germline CDR1 reads SGHTA; CDR2 reads FQGTGA. The CDR3 spans 15 residues. V lost 2 bases and J lost 7; bases outside the gene matches: 8. The CDR3: CASSLVRELGNEQFF. The CDR3 region has the DNA TGTGCCAGCAGCTTAGTGCGGGAGTTAGGAAATGAGCAGTTCTTC.

This rearrangement joins TRBV5-1 to TRBJ2-6; D is uncertain. Trimming shortened V by 3 bases and J by 1 base, and 5 bases separated the two germline ends. This CDR3 is built from 14 residues. CDR1 is SGHRS and CDR2 is YFSETQ in the germline V gene. The CDR3 is CASSSDSGANVLTF. The CDR3 DNA is TGCGCCAGCAGCTCCGATTCTGGGGCCAACGTCCTGACTTTC.

This clone was seen at least ten times. The sample holds other DNA sequences that translate to the same CDR3. V is TRBV28 and J is TRBJ2-7, with TRBD1 matching over 10 bases. The CDR3 has 15 residues. CDR1 and CDR2 from the germline V gene are MDHEN and SYDVKM. Germline trimming cut 10 bases from V and 6 bases from J; bases unmatched to any gene: 15. The CDR3 loop is CATIDRGPTGGEQYF. The CDR3 nucleotides are TGTGCCACCATCGACAGGGGGCCTACTGGTGGCGAGCAGTACTTC. The full variable domain, with the rest looked up from reference TRBV28 and TRBJ2-7, is DVKVTQSSRYLVKRTGEKVFLECVQDMDHENMFWYRQDPGLGLRLIYFSYDVKMKEKGDIPEGYSVSREKKERFSLILESASTNQTSMYLCATIDRGPTGGEQYFGPGTRLTVT.

The rearrangement joins TRBV4-2 to TRBJ2-1; the D gene could be TRBD1 or TRBD2 (5 bases each). Germline V lookup: CDR1 LGHNA, CDR2 YNFKEQ. The CDR3 length is 15 residues. The germline V and J ends were trimmed by 4 bases and 10 bases, with 20 bases remaining between them. The CDR3 loop reads CASSLPGHDPGEQFF. The CDR3 nucleotides read TGTGCCAGCAGCCTCCCAGGACATGACCCGGGAGAGCAGTTCTTC.

The sample holds one count of this clone. This sequence joins TRBV5-1 and TRBJ2-3, with unresolved D. V lost 0 bases, J lost 9 bases, and 11 bases lay in between. This CDR3 has 13 residues. The germline gives CDR1 SGHRS, CDR2 YFSETQ. CDR3 loop: CASSLGPSGTQYF. The DNA of the CDR3 is TGCGCCAGCAGCTTGGGGCCCAGTGGGACGCAGTATTTT.

The chain is built from TRBV6-5 and TRBJ2-2; D perhaps matches TRBD1 (6 bases). The CDR3 spans 13 residues. CDR1 and CDR2 from the germline V gene are MNHEY and SVGAGI. V was cut by 6 bases and J by 3 bases, with 8 bases left in between. The CDR3 nucleotides are TGTGCCAGCAGGAACAGGGACACCGGGGAGCTGTTTTTT. Translated: CASRNRDTGELFF.

The chain carries TRBV5-1 and TRBJ1-2, with TRBD1 identical over 8 bases. The V gene's germline CDR1 is SGHRS and CDR2 YFSETQ. The CDR3 is 16 amino acids. Unmatched junction bases numbered 6, after V lost 0 bases and J lost 2 bases. The CDR3 protein is CASSLAWQGANYGYTF. CDR3 coding DNA: TGCGCCAGCAGCTTGGCCTGGCAGGGGGCGAACTATGGCTACACCTTC.